This T cell receptor (beta chain) was observed in a study of cytomegalovirus exposure and HLA in healthy donors. General study points: The only immune exposure information that was available was CMV serostatus.

PCR was performed using 60 Vbeta and 13 Jbeta primers. The assay was immunoSEQ multiplex PCR, and TCRdb's table has in-frame clones only and misses some. The sample consists of under 150,000 clones, around 83% of them appearing once. Remarks on this clone: What it binds is not known.

This CDR3 contains 17 residues. CDR1 is KGHSH and CDR2 is LQKENI in the germline V gene. Deletions cut 3 bases from V and 0 bases from J, with 12 bases between. The rearrangement joins TRBV18 to TRBJ2-6; D might be TRBD1 (6 bases). Source material: PBMCs. The sequence was obtained from a man aged 40-49 years in good health and CMV-seropositive. The CDR3 spells CASSPPGANSGANVLTF. CDR3 in DNA: TGTGCCAGCTCACCTCCAGGGGCCAACTCTGGGGCCAACGTCCTGACTTTC.